This T cell receptor (beta chain) is from a study of beta chain features in type 1 diabetes (dated by TCRdb to about 2018). About the investigation overall: Patients and healthy donors did not differ in mean age, gender distribution, total cell number or subset yield. A total of roughly 100,000,000 sorted cells were examined across all samples, and the number of cells per subset was strongly correlated with RNA yield. The study compared TCRB repertoires of sorted circulating CD4+ T cell subsets between recently diagnosed type 1 diabetes patients and matched healthy donors. Naive and central memory subsets were obtained from all 30 or so donors, but regulatory and stem cell-like memory subsets were isolated from only 8 patients and roughly eight healthy donors. Results the study describes overall, beyond this receptor: Patients with type 1 diabetes made fewer insertions and deleted more nucleotides at VDJ recombination sites, implying thymic rearrangement abnormalities. Naive, central memory and regulatory TCRB repertoires appeared to be more alike among patients than among healthy donors. Because cDNA was sequenced instead of genomic DNA, highly expressing activated cells could be over-represented, though the groups showed no difference in activation or CD3 levels. Only small numbers of individuals were included in the HLA sub-analyses, which left unresolved whether HLA type had any influence on TCRB rearrangement. Shorter templates might be favored by PCR, yet because patient and control samples were amplified and corrected together, any such skew would affect both groups equally. In all four CD4+ subsets, TCRB CDR3 length was moderately but significantly shorter in type 1 diabetes patients.

On this clone itself: The antigen it recognizes is unknown. Base qualities are missing; no much larger clone stands one base away.

All of the isolated RNA was reverse transcribed with the High Capacity cDNA Reverse Transcription Kit, so expressed TCRB transcripts were sequenced. Stem cell-like memory T cell samples underwent survey-depth immunoSEQ sequencing, averaging approximately 1 million total reads per sample. Sorted cells were lysed in RLT buffer, and RNA was extracted using DNase-treated RNeasy Micro or Mini kits according to cell number. To prevent cross-contamination, every cell subset was processed on its own, while patient and healthy donor samples were processed together. TCRB sequences were amplified from cDNA with the immunoSEQ multiplex PCR, producing 87-bp fragments spanning the CDR3 region. The amplicons were sequenced using the Illumina HiSeq platform. Processing in the source paper ran as follows. Synthetic template baselines were used to correct PCR bias computationally, reads within Hamming distance 2 were collapsed together, and singletons that could not be merged were discarded. Reads were aligned against IMGT so that V, D and J genes, CDR3 length and insertions or deletions at six rearrangement sites could be assigned. Clonotype counts were normalized to sorted cell number within each subset before computing true diversity and Gini coefficients with the tcR R package. The overlap coefficient, calculated on TCRB nucleotide sequences, was used to measure repertoire sharing. What TCRdb holds here is the immuneACCESS table cut down to in-frame rearrangements. Part of the clones is not present; checked against another copy, under half of the missing clones reflect an unresolved V gene, and the others are unexplained. V, J and clone size are taken as reported in that table, and D and trimming were inferred from the DNA itself. This sample lists approximately 84,000 clones; under 35% were detected once. The top ten clonotypes cover roughly 0.45% of the sample.

CDR1 and CDR2, per the germline V gene (reference sequence), are SGHNT and YYREEE. Trimmed from V: 4 bases; trimmed from J: 5 bases; junction bases lacking a gene match: 10. There are 15 amino acids in the CDR3, from cysteine to phenylalanine inclusive. Just the 45-base CDR3 DNA is kept, in frame starting at base 1. Each donor gave one peripheral blood draw, about 110 mL on average, collected into heparinised tubes. A BD FACSAria II and a panel including CD45RO, CCR7, CD25, CD127, CD95 and CD27 were used to sort naive, central memory, regulatory and stem cell-like memory CD4+ T cells. All sorted populations exceeded 95% purity. Right away, PBMCs were isolated by Lymphoprep density gradient centrifugation and were stained directly, with no culture step. So that batch effects would be minimized, each experiment stained and sorted samples in pairs, pairing one healthy donor with one patient.

The receptor's source is a woman aged 18 to 35 in good health. Sequencing input: stem cell memory CD4+ T cells from blood. The cell subset or site label here, explained by the study, means: stem cell-like memory CD4+ T cells. The chain was built from TRBV5-4 and TRBJ2-5, and TRBD2 matches 8 of the central bases. CDR3 protein: CASSPGGSQGETQYF. The nucleotide sequence is given as TGTGCCAGCAGCCCGGGGGGGAGCCAGGGGGAGACCCAGTACTTC.